One T cell receptor beta chain is described in this entry. Its matching antigen is unknown. The protocol was immunoSEQ multiplex PCR, while the TCRdb copy is restricted to in-frame clones and leaves out a portion. This table holds about 30,000 clones, 90% to 95% found once. From germline, CDR1 is MNHEY and CDR2 SVGAGI. This CDR3 is 16 amino acids long. With 6 bases clipped from V and 9 bases from J, the junction kept 16 bases outside the gene matches. These data are taken from a study of graft-versus-host responses after intestinal transplantation. Findings and caveats of the study: Detection of GvH clones occurred in recipient marrow, and some had their first appearance in ileum or blood. Graft-donor T cell macrochimerism in patients accompanied high graft-versus-host to host-versus-graft clonal ratios in allografts.

The sequence was obtained from a human patient who received an intestinal transplant, so some T cells may come from the graft donor. Here the sequenced sample was PBMCs, taken about ten weeks after intestinal transplant. This sequence joins TRBV6-5 and TRBJ2-5; 10 bases map to TRBD1. Written as DNA, the CDR3 is TGTGCCAGCAGCTACGGGGTCGGGGTTGGGACAGGGGCCCAGTACTTC. Its translation is CASSYGVGVGTGAQYF.